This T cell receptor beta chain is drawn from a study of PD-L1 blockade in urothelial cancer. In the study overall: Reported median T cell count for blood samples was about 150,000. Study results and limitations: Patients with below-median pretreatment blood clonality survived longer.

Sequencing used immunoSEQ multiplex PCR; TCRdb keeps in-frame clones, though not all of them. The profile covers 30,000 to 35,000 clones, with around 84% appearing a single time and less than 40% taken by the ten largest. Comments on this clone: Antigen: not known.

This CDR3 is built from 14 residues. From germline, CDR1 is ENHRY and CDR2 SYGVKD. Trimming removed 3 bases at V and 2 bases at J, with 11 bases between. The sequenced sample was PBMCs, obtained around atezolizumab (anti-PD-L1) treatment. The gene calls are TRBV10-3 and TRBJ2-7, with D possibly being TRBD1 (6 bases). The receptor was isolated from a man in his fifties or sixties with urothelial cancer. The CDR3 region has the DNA TGTGCCATCAGTGATGGGGGCCGGACCTACGAGCAGTACTTC. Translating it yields CAISDGGRTYEQYF.